This T cell receptor beta chain was documented in a study of immune cell composition in non-small cell lung cancer. Some clones are missing from TCRdb's copy, which holds only in-frame ones; the method was immunoSEQ multiplex PCR. The repertoire has about 13,000 clones, approximately 80% of them found once; the top ten carry around an eighth. Germline CDR1 is LGHNA and CDR2 is YNFKEQ. The CDR3 runs 17 residues. The V gene end was trimmed by 4 bases and the J gene end by 11 bases; junction bases not matched to a gene: 22. The chain recombines TRBV4-2 with TRBJ1-1, with 7 nucleotides matching TRBD1. The receptor comes from a human donor with non-small cell lung cancer. Source material: lung tumor tissue. CDR3 sequence reads: CASSPYQTLTGRLWAFF. CDR3 in DNA: TGTGCCAGCAGCCCCTATCAAACATTGACAGGGAGGTTATGGGCTTTCTTT.